This T cell receptor beta chain is from a study of prognosis after radiotherapy for stage I lung cancer. For the study at large: The patients, all with stage I non-small cell lung cancer, were enrolled between early 2018 and early 2019. Overall study results and limits: Clone counts measured for unique TCRs fell after stereotactic body radiation therapy, median around 9,500 versus 6,500.

Concerning this clonotype itself: Its target is unknown.

TCR beta CDR3 amplification from genomic DNA was performed by two-round multiplex PCR. First-round PCR amplification was performed with primers specific to each TRBV and TRBJ gene. One entry per CDR3 protein results from TCRdb running MiXCR on the multiplex PCR reads. This sample has roughly 30,000 distinct CDR3 sequences, with about 41% found just once. V was pared by 0 bases and J by 11 bases, with 15 bases between. Germline V lookup: CDR1 SGHDT, CDR2 YYEEEE. This CDR3 has 14 residues. The input for sequencing was PBMCs, taken before or after stereotactic body radiation therapy (not recorded which). This TCR was recovered from a donor of 50 years or more with non-small cell lung cancer. The chain combines TRBV5-6 with TRBJ1-5, with D maybe TRBD1 (6 bases). In nucleotides, the CDR3 is TGTGCCAGCAGCTTGGGGGACACCGGGCGGACCCAGCATTTT. Protein product: CASSLGDTGRTQHF.